The 19 T cell receptor beta chains listed next were all sequenced from one sample in a study of T cells in pancreatic ductal adenocarcinoma. Selected pancreatic ductal adenocarcinoma patients had undergone surgery without neoadjuvant therapy. Clones were sequenced by immunoSEQ multiplex PCR, and TCRdb holds only the in-frame ones, with some missing. The sample contains around 9,000 clones, approximately 67% of which appear only once. The sequencing input was pancreatic tumor tissue. These receptors were taken from a human donor with pancreatic ductal adenocarcinoma.

CDR3 coding DNA: TGTGCCAGCAGCTTAGTGACAGTAAACACCGGGGAGCTGTTTTTT. This codes for CASSLVTVNTGELFF. The rearrangement links TRBV7-2 to TRBJ2-2; D is perhaps TRBD1 (5 bases). The CDR3 sequence is 15 residues long. Deletions cut 1 base from V and 2 bases from J, with 8 bases between. The germline V gene encodes CDR1 SGHTA and CDR2 FQGNSA. Based on the CDR3 plus reference TRBV7-2 and TRBJ2-2, the full variable domain is GAGVSQSPSNKVTEKGKDVELRCDPISGHTALYWYRQSLGQGLEFLIYFQGNSAPDKSGLPSDRFSAERTGGSVSTLTIQRTQQEDSAVYLCASSLVTVNTGELFFGEGSRLTVL.

The chain has TRBV9 and TRBJ1-1; 9 nucleotides line up with TRBD1. The CDR3 has 15 amino acids. The germline gives CDR1 SGDLS, CDR2 YYNGEE. The J segment lost 2 bases and the V segment lost 3 bases, leaving 5 bases of the junction unmatched. This CDR3 is CASSAGQGRNTEAFF. Here the CDR3 DNA reads TGTGCCAGCAGCGCCGGACAGGGGAGAAACACTGAAGCTTTCTTT.

The rearrangement uses TRBV6-5 and TRBJ1-1; 9 bases agree with TRBD1. CDR3 length: 16 residues. V lost 4 bases and J lost 4; bases outside the gene matches: 10. Germline V gives CDR1 MNHEY, CDR2 SVGAGI. The CDR3 nucleotides are TGTGCCAGCAGTTTGACCTGGACAGGGGAAAGCACTGAAGCTTTCTTT. This codes for CASSLTWTGESTEAFF.

The rearrangement links TRBV6-1 to TRBJ1-6; a weak D match, TRBD1 (6 bases). Germline V gene sequence: CDR1 MNHNS, CDR2 SASEGT. The V gene lost 8 bases and the J gene lost 11 bases, with 16 bases spanning the gap. The CDR3 runs to 13 residues. In nucleotides, the CDR3 is TGTGCCAGCGCCGGGACACAGGATACACCCCTCCACTTT. Encoded protein: CASAGTQDTPLHF.

The chain joins TRBV5-1 to TRBJ2-3, with TRBD1 matching over 7 bases. Looked up from germline, CDR1 is SGHRS and CDR2 is YFSETQ. Germline trimming cut 4 bases from V and 2 bases from J; bases unmatched to any gene: 7. This CDR3 comprises 15 residues. CDR3 in amino acids: CASSATGLHTDTQYF. In DNA, the CDR3 is TGCGCCAGCAGCGCGACAGGGCTGCACACAGATACGCAGTATTTT.

This clone was picked up a small number of times. This chain links TRBV19 with TRBJ2-5; tentative D call: TRBD1 (7 bases). The ends were cut back, 4 bases at V and 2 bases at J, with 11 bases in the middle. CDR3 length: 14 residues. Germline loops: CDR1 LNHDA, CDR2 SQIVND (reference sequence). The CDR3 DNA follows: TGTGCCAGTAGTAGCGGGGACAGACAAGAGACCCAGTACTTC. Protein sequence: CASSSGDRQETQYF. The variable domain in full, completed from reference TRBV19 and TRBJ2-5, reads DGGITQSPKYLFRKEGQNVTLSCEQNLNHDAMYWYRQDPGQGLRLIYYSQIVNDFQKGDIAEGYSVSREKKESFPLTVTSAQKNPTAFYLCASSSGDRQETQYFGPGTRLLVL.

The chain uses TRBV5-3 and TRBJ2-5; the D is unclear. TRBV5-3 is assigned to the ORF class and has an uncertain function. The CDR3 has 12 residues. The V end was cut by 2 bases, the J end by 7 bases, with 9 bases between. This CDR3 is CARSFPWGTQYF. CDR3 nucleotides: TGTGCCAGAAGCTTCCCTTGGGGGACCCAGTACTTC.

The genes are TRBV5-6 and TRBJ1-5; 7 bases fit TRBD1. The CDR3 is made up of 16 amino acids. V lost 1 base, J lost 3 bases, and 7 bases stayed unmatched. Germline values: CDR1 SGHDT, CDR2 YYEEEE. CDR3 protein: CASSLNRQGYNQPQHF. The CDR3 DNA follows: TGTGCCAGCAGCTTGAATCGACAGGGATACAATCAGCCCCAGCATTTT.

The chain joins TRBV4-1 to TRBJ2-7, with TRBD1 matching over 8 bases. V shed 4 bases, J shed 0 bases, and the junction held 14 bases outside the gene matches. CDR1 is MGHRA and CDR2 is YSYEKL in the germline V gene. The CDR3 sequence is 18 residues long. In DNA form, the CDR3 reads TGCGCCAGCAGCCCACTCCTACGCCGGGACAGGAACTCCTACGAGCAGTACTTC. Its protein is CASSPLLRRDRNSYEQYF.

In DNA, the CDR3 is TGTGCCAGCAGCCCGAGCGTGGGGGGTGAGCAGTTCTTC. Its translation is CASSPSVGGEQFF. The genes are TRBV7-3 and TRBJ2-1, with TRBD2 as a possible D gene (6 bases). The CDR3 is 13 residues long. CDR1 SGHTA and CDR2 FQGTGA come from the germline V gene. Trimming took off 5 bases at V and 9 bases at J, with 14 bases between the two ends.

The V gene is TRBV23-1, the J gene TRBJ2-5; D tentatively reads TRBD1 or TRBD2 (5 bases each). TRBV23-1 carries the ORF label, with uncertain function. V lost 0 bases and J 7 bases, leaving 18 bases between the germline ends. There are 16 residues in the CDR3. Written as DNA, the CDR3 is TGCGCCAGCAGTCAATCATCGGGACGGCTATCCCGGACCCAGTACTTC. It yields the protein CASSQSSGRLSRTQYF.

This chain uses TRBV19 with TRBJ1-4; TRBD1 aligns across 7 bases. After removal of 6 bases from V and 8 bases from J, the junction contained 12 bases not matched to a gene. Germline loops: CDR1 LNHDA, CDR2 SQIVND (reference sequence). The CDR3 covers 15 residues. The CDR3 region is CASSSTGAGGEKLFF. The CDR3 bases are TGTGCCAGTAGCTCCACAGGGGCTGGTGGGGAAAAACTGTTTTTT. The whole variable domain, filled in from reference TRBV19 and TRBJ1-4, reads DGGITQSPKYLFRKEGQNVTLSCEQNLNHDAMYWYRQDPGQGLRLIYYSQIVNDFQKGDIAEGYSVSREKKESFPLTVTSAQKNPTAFYLCASSSTGAGGEKLFFGSGTQLSVL.

V is TRBV5-1 and J is TRBJ1-1; D is perhaps TRBD1 (6 bases). Germline loops: CDR1 SGHRS, CDR2 YFSETQ. The CDR3 spans 15 residues. With 4 bases removed from V and 3 bases from J, the gap between germline ends came to 16 bases. The CDR3 protein is CASSPMTGAHTEAFF. CDR3 nucleotides: TGCGCCAGCAGCCCGATGACGGGGGCCCACACTGAAGCTTTCTTT.

This chain links TRBV7-6 with TRBJ2-1, with no clear D. Trimming shortened V by 2 bases and J by 3 bases, and 8 bases separated the two germline ends. The germline gives CDR1 SGHVS, CDR2 FNYEAQ. CDR3 length: 14 amino acids. The CDR3 coding sequence is TGTGCCAGCAGCTTAACCTCTCGCTACAATGAGCAGTTCTTC. Protein sequence: CASSLTSRYNEQFF.

This clone was seen a few times. This rearrangement joins TRBV10-3 to TRBJ1-1, with D hard to call. Trimming left V 1 base short and J 3 bases short, with 3 bases between. CDR3 length: 12 residues. Looked up from germline, CDR1 is ENHRY and CDR2 is SYGVKD. CDR3 sequence reads: CAISEWDTEAFF. CDR3 in DNA: TGTGCCATCAGTGAGTGGGACACTGAAGCTTTCTTT.

This clone was seen a single time. The chain couples TRBV28 to TRBJ2-3; 8 bases map to TRBD1. Germline V gives CDR1 MDHEN, CDR2 SYDVKM. The CDR3 loop spans 16 amino acids. Trimming at V came to 5 bases and at J to 1 base, leaving 8 bases not matched to a gene. The CDR3 protein is CASSPLMGQGTDTQYF. CDR3 DNA sequence: TGTGCCAGCAGTCCTTTAATGGGACAGGGCACAGATACGCAGTATTTT.

CDR3 DNA: TGTGCCAGCATCCGACTAAACTCAGGGGGCTATGGCACAGATACGCAGTATTTT. This gives the protein CASIRLNSGGYGTDTQYF. V gene TRBV5-5 combines with J gene TRBJ2-3, with TRBD1 matching 8 bases. The CDR3 runs 18 residues. With 6 bases clipped from V and 1 base from J, the junction kept 16 bases outside the gene matches. The germline V gene encodes CDR1 SGHKS and CDR2 YYEKEE (reference sequence).

CDR3 residues: CASGKGASDTQYF. The CDR3 DNA reads as TGTGCTAGTGGCAAAGGGGCATCGGATACGCAGTATTTT. J is TRBJ2-3 and V is TRBV12-5, with D possibly matching TRBD1 (5 bases). V gave up 6 bases and J gave up 6 bases, with 13 bases separating them. The CDR3 contains 13 residues. Germline assignment: CDR1 LGHNT and CDR2 FRNRAP. The variable domain in full, completed from reference TRBV12-5 and TRBJ2-3, reads DARVTQTPRHKVTEMGQEVTMRCQPILGHNTVFWYRQTMMQGLELLAYFRNRAPLDDSGMPKDRFSAEMPDATLATLKIQPSEPRDSAVYFCASGKGASDTQYFGPGTRLTVL.

V is TRBV11-2 and J is TRBJ2-7, with 12 bases fitting TRBD1. Germline V gene sequence: CDR1 SGHAT, CDR2 FQNNGV. The V and J ends lost 5 bases and 2 bases, in that order; junction bases with no gene match: 16. This CDR3 spans 19 amino acids. The DNA for the CDR3 is TGTGCCAGCAGCCCACTGACGGGGGGACAGGGGGCAAGAGCCTACGAGCAGTACTTC. Translating gives CASSPLTGGQGARAYEQYF.